A single sample is the source of the 26 T cell receptor beta chains below, sequenced in a study of CD8+ T cells in alopecia areata. RNA was extracted and reverse transcribed into cDNA as the sequencing template. TCRdb's table, derived via immunoSEQ multiplex PCR, lists solely in-frame clones and lacks some. The sample includes 200,000 to 250,000 clones, more than 45% of them seen just once. Treatment described: oral pan-JAK inhibitor, 5-10 mg twice daily. Here the sequenced sample was CD4+ T cells sorted from blood, taken at week 4, from a patient treated with tofacitinib. The receptor source for this set is a human donor with alopecia areata.

This clone was seen a few times. The rearrangement links TRBV4-3 to TRBJ1-5, with no clear D. Germline CDR1 LGHNA, CDR2 YSLEER. V gave up 0 bases and J gave up 7 bases, with 10 bases separating them. The CDR3 is made up of 14 amino acids. The CDR3 bases are TGCGCCAGCAGCCAAGATCGTTGGCAGCAGCCCCAGCATTTT. Amino acids: CASSQDRWQQPQHF.

The V call is TRBV7-9, the J call TRBJ1-2, with D perhaps TRBD1 (5 bases). This CDR3 is 13 amino acids long. CDR1 and CDR2 from the germline V gene are SEHNR and FQNEAQ (reference sequence). V was pared by 6 bases and J by 8 bases, with 16 bases between. CDR3: CASSYDIGAGYTF. The CDR3 bases are TGTGCCAGCAGTTACGACATCGGGGCGGGCTACACCTTC. Using reference TRBV7-9 and TRBJ1-2 for the parts outside the CDR3, the full variable domain is DTGVSQNPRHKITKRGQNVTFRCDPISEHNRLYWYRQTLGQGPEFLTYFQNEAQLEKSRLLSDRFSAERPKGSFSTLEIQRTEQGDSAMYLCASSYDIGAGYTFGSGTRLTVV.

The chain couples TRBV5-6 to TRBJ1-2, with a tentative D call TRBD1 (6 bases). Between the trimmed V and J ends, which lost 4 bases and 8 bases, there was a span of 12 bases. The germline V gene encodes CDR1 SGHDT and CDR2 YYEEEE. The CDR3 is 12 amino acids. The CDR3 nucleotides are TGTGCCAGCAGCGCCAGGACAGCCGGCTACACCTTC. This codes for CASSARTAGYTF.

This clone was counted a few times. The chain has TRBV7-9 and TRBJ2-3; possible D gene TRBD2, 6 bases. Germline CDR1 SEHNR, CDR2 FQNEAQ (reference sequence). V was cut by 2 bases and J by 2 bases, with 14 bases left in between. The CDR3 spans 16 residues. The CDR3 sequence is CASSLRLGGFTDTQYF. DNA for the CDR3: TGTGCCAGCAGCTTAAGGTTGGGAGGATTCACAGATACGCAGTATTTT.

The table lists this clone with a few counts. The chain couples TRBV29-1 to TRBJ1-5; 7 bases fit TRBD1. Germline V CDR1 and CDR2: SQVTM, ANQGSEA. CDR3 length: 13 amino acids. The V and J ends lost 2 bases and 3 bases, in that order; junction bases with no gene match: 1. The CDR3 bases are TGCAGCGTTGAACAGGGGGTCAATCAGCCCCAGCATTTT. Amino acid sequence: CSVEQGVNQPQHF.

This clone was found a few times. The chain uses TRBV7-2 and TRBJ2-3, with D possibly TRBD2 on 5 matching bases. The CDR3 totals 14 residues. From germline, CDR1 is SGHTA and CDR2 FQGNSA. V lost 3 bases, J lost 5 bases, and 12 bases lay in between. CDR3 DNA sequence: TGTGCCAGCAGCTTGGGAGCAGGCCAAGATACGCAGTATTTT. Its protein is CASSLGAGQDTQYF.

This chain joins TRBV27 and TRBJ2-5; 7 positions match TRBD2. Germline lookup yields CDR1 MNHEY and CDR2 SMNVEV (reference sequence). V gave up 3 bases and J gave up 1 base; unmatched junction bases: 17. The CDR3 length is 19 residues. The CDR3 nucleotides read TGTGCCAGCAGTTTTCGCCTAGCGGACAAAACAGCACTCCAAGAGACCCAGTACTTC. Encoded protein: CASSFRLADKTALQETQYF.

This chain links TRBV13 with TRBJ2-7; perhaps D is TRBD1 or TRBD2 (5 bases each). The V end was cut by 4 bases, the J end by 4 bases, with 14 bases between. CDR3 length: 14 amino acids. Germline V CDR1 and CDR2: PRHDT, FYEKMQ (reference sequence). CDR3 loop: CASSSYRDGYEQYF. CDR3 coding DNA: TGTGCCAGCAGCTCTTACCGGGACGGGTACGAGCAGTACTTC.

The V call is TRBV30, the J call TRBJ1-6; no definite D call. V shed 1 base and J shed 4 bases, with 5 bases lying between them. The germline gives CDR1 GTSNPN, CDR2 SVGIG (reference sequence). This CDR3 has 13 amino acids. CDR3 loop: CAWSAGYNSPLHF. As DNA, the CDR3 is TGTGCCTGGAGTGCGGGGTATAATTCACCCCTCCACTTT. Drawing the rest from reference TRBV30 and TRBJ1-6, the complete variable domain is SQTIHQWPATLVQPVGSPLSLECTVEGTSNPNLYWYRQAAGRGLQLLFYSVGIGQISSEVPQNLSASRPQDRQFILSSKKLLLSDSGFYLCAWSAGYNSPLHFGNGTRLTVT.

This chain joins TRBV30 and TRBJ2-2; D ambiguous. The germline V gene encodes CDR1 GTSNPN and CDR2 SVGIG (reference sequence). V was cut by 0 bases and J by 9 bases, with 5 bases left in between. This CDR3 has 11 residues. This chain's CDR3 is CAWSVLRELFF. CDR3 coding DNA: TGTGCCTGGAGTGTCTTAAGGGAGCTGTTTTTT.

This clone was recorded a few times. The chain has TRBV18 and TRBJ2-3, with 7 positions matching TRBD1. Germline V lookup: CDR1 KGHSH, CDR2 LQKENI. J gave up 6 bases and V 2 bases, and 11 bases lay outside the gene matches. The CDR3 contains 16 residues. The CDR3 DNA is TGTGCCAGCTCACCAGAGACAGGGAGCGCATCGGATACGCAGTATTTT. Its translation is CASSPETGSASDTQYF.

The genes are TRBV20-1 and TRBJ1-2; D remains unclear. Germline V gene lookup returns CDR1 DFQATT and CDR2 SNEGSKA (reference sequence). CDR3 length: 8 residues. This CDR3 reads CVALPDTF. The CDR3 nucleotides are TGCGTCGCCCTTCCCGACACCTTC.

This clone was detected a few times. The chain links TRBV28 to TRBJ1-1, with a tentative D call TRBD1 (5 bases). There are 13 residues in the CDR3. Trimming cost V 3 bases and J 2 bases, with 7 bases left between them. Germline V gene lookup returns CDR1 MDHEN and CDR2 SYDVKM. The CDR3 region has the DNA TGTGCCAGCAGTTTGACAGTAAACACTGAAGCTTTCTTT. Translated: CASSLTVNTEAFF.

The CDR3 protein is CSAVDGPNTEAFF. Here the CDR3 DNA reads TGCAGCGCCGTTGACGGACCGAACACTGAAGCTTTCTTT. This sequence joins TRBV29-1 and TRBJ1-1; D is ambiguous. Trimming removed 7 bases from V and 1 base from J, with 13 bases in between. CDR1 is SQVTM and CDR2 is ANQGSEA in the germline V gene. CDR3 length: 13 amino acids.

This sequence joins TRBV29-1 and TRBJ2-3, with TRBD2 identical over 9 bases. CDR3 length equals 14 residues. Germline CDR1 reads SQVTM; CDR2 reads ANQGSEA. V was pared by 6 bases and J by 6 bases, with 10 bases of the junction left unmatched. CDR3 protein: CSVGVTSGGDTQYF. The CDR3 DNA follows: TGCAGCGTGGGGGTGACTAGCGGAGGGGATACGCAGTATTTT.

This clone occurred a few times. The V call is TRBV28, the J call TRBJ2-3; 8 positions agree with TRBD1. The CDR3 runs to 17 residues. The trim removed 5 bases at V and 0 bases at J, leaving 10 bases unmatched. Germline loops: CDR1 MDHEN, CDR2 SYDVKM. As DNA, the CDR3 is TGTGCCAGCAGTCCCCTCGGGACAGGTGATAGCACAGATACGCAGTATTTT. Amino acid sequence: CASSPLGTGDSTDTQYF.

About this clone itself: One junction end does not reproduce the germline sequence, and a read error may be involved. This sample includes further DNA sequences coding for the same CDR3. The V call is TRBV29-1, the J call TRBJ2-3; D is unclear. Per germline, CDR1 SQVTM and CDR2 ANQGSEA. The CDR3 contains 12 residues. The DNA for the CDR3 is TGCAGCGTGGAAGGTACGACAGATACGCAGTATTTT. Amino acids: CSVEGTTDTQYF.

V gene TRBV20-1 combines with J gene TRBJ1-1; D remains unclear. Between the trimmed V and J ends, which lost 5 bases and 4 bases, there was a span of 8 bases. The CDR3 is 11 amino acids. Germline V lookup: CDR1 DFQATT, CDR2 SNEGSKA (reference sequence). The CDR3 DNA reads as TGCAGTGCTGCTATGGGCACTGAAGCTTTCTTT. Translation gives CSAAMGTEAFF.

In its sample, this clone was seen a few times. V usage is TRBV7-2 and J usage is TRBJ2-2; TRBD1 is a possible D gene (6 bases). The CDR3 covers 14 residues. Per the germline V gene, CDR1 is SGHTA and CDR2 is FQGNSA. V was shortened by 3 bases and J by 3 bases, with 8 bases between the two germline ends. Written as DNA, the CDR3 is TGTGCCAGCAGCTTGGACAGATACACCGGGGAGCTGTTTTTT. It is translated as CASSLDRYTGELFF.

V and J are TRBV5-1 and TRBJ1-1; TRBD1 might be the D (5 bases). The CDR3 is 14 residues long. CDR1 and CDR2 from the germline V gene are SGHRS and YFSETQ. Trimming took off 2 bases at V and 5 bases at J, with 13 bases between the two ends. The CDR3 DNA follows: TGCGCCAGCAGCTTTGGGCAGGGTGTGACTGAAGCTTTCTTT. This sequence encodes CASSFGQGVTEAFF. Based on the CDR3 plus reference TRBV5-1 and TRBJ1-1, the full variable domain is KAGVTQTPRYLIKTRGQQVTLSCSPISGHRSVSWYQQTPGQGLQFLFEYFSETQRNKGNFPGRFSGRQFSNSRSEMNVSTLELGDSALYLCASSFGQGVTEAFFGQGTRLTVV.

The rearrangement links TRBV6-5 to TRBJ1-2; TRBD1 might be the D (5 bases). Trimming took off 5 bases at V and 8 bases at J, with 15 bases between the two ends. Germline V CDR1 and CDR2: MNHEY, SVGAGI. There are 13 residues in the CDR3. CDR3: CASSEDRKGGYTF. Here the CDR3 DNA reads TGTGCCAGCAGTGAAGACAGAAAGGGAGGCTACACCTTC.

This clone was observed a handful of times. The same CDR3 arises from other DNA sequences in this sample as well. The rearrangement joins TRBV30 to TRBJ1-1; D remains ambiguous. This CDR3 spans 9 amino acids. Trimming removed 4 bases at V and 10 bases at J, with 7 bases between. CDR1 and CDR2 (germline): GTSNPN, SVGIG (reference sequence). CDR3 sequence reads: CAWKEGAFF. The CDR3 DNA reads TGTGCCTGGAAGGAGGGAGCTTTCTTT.

The V gene is TRBV2, the J gene TRBJ2-5; D may be TRBD2 (6 bases). CDR1 is SNHLY and CDR2 is FYNNEI in the germline V gene. V shed 1 base and J shed 5 bases, with 8 bases lying between them. The CDR3 is 13 amino acids. CDR3 amino acids: CASSEGGRETQYF. DNA for the CDR3: TGTGCCAGCAGTGAAGGAGGGAGGGAGACCCAGTACTTC. The variable domain in full, completed from reference TRBV2 and TRBJ2-5, reads EPEVTQTPSHQVTQMGQEVILRCVPISNHLYFYWYRQILGQKVEFLVSFYNNEISEKSEIFDDQFSVERPDGSNFTLKIRSTKLEDSAMYFCASSEGGRETQYFGPGTRLLVL.

This clone showed up just a few times. The V call is TRBV29-1, the J call TRBJ1-2; possibly TRBD1 for D (5 bases). Germline loops: CDR1 SQVTM, CDR2 ANQGSEA. Trimming removed 4 bases from V and 4 bases from J, with 16 bases in between. This CDR3 has 14 residues. Here the CDR3 DNA reads TGCAGCGTTGTCCAAGGGGAAAGGGGCTATGGCTACACCTTC. Amino acids: CSVVQGERGYGYTF.

The chain is built from TRBV6-5 and TRBJ1-1; D remains unclear. The germline V and J ends were trimmed by 0 bases and 0 bases, with 8 bases remaining between them. The length of the CDR3 is 15 residues. The V gene's germline CDR1 is MNHEY and CDR2 SVGAGI. The CDR3: CASSYSWQVNTEAFF. DNA of the CDR3: TGTGCCAGCAGTTACTCTTGGCAAGTGAACACTGAAGCTTTCTTT.

This chain's CDR3 is CAWSSRPRVVQFF. The CDR3 nucleotides read TGTGCCTGGAGTTCAAGACCCCGTGTGGTGCAGTTCTTC. The V gene is TRBV30, the J gene TRBJ2-1; D is unclear. This CDR3 comprises 13 residues. CDR1 GTSNPN and CDR2 SVGIG come from the germline V gene (reference sequence). The ends were cut back, 2 bases at V and 12 bases at J, with 17 bases in the middle.